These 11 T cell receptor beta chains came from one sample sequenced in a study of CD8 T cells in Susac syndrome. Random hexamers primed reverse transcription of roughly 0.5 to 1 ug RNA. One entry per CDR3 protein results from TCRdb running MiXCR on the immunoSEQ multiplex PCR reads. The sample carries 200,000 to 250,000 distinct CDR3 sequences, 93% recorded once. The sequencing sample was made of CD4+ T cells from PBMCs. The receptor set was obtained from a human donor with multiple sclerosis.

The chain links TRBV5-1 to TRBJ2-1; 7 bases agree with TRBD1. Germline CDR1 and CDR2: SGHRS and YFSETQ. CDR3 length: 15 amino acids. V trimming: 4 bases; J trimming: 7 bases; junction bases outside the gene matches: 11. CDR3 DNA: TGCGCCAGCAGCCCACCGGGACAGTTTTTAAATGAGCAGTTCTTC. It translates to CASSPPGQFLNEQFF.

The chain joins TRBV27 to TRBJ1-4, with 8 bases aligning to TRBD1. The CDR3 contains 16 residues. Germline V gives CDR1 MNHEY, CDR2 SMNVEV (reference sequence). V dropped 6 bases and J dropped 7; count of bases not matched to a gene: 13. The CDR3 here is CASSLLTTGEGEKLFF. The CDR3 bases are TGTGCCAGCAGCCTTTTGACGACAGGGGAGGGTGAAAAACTGTTTTTT.

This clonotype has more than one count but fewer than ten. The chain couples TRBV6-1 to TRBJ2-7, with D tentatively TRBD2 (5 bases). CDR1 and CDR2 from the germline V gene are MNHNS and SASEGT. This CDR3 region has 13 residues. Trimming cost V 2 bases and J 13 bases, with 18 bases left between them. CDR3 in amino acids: CASSEKETLPSYF. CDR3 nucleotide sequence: TGTGCCAGCAGTGAAAAAGAAACCCTGCCTAGCTACTTC.

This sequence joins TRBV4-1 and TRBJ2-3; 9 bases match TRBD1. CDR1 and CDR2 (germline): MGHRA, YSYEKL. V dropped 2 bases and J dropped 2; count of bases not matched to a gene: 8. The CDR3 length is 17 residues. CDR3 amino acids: CASSQLPTGGYTDTQYF. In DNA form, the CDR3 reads TGCGCCAGCAGCCAACTCCCGACAGGGGGGTACACAGATACGCAGTATTTT.

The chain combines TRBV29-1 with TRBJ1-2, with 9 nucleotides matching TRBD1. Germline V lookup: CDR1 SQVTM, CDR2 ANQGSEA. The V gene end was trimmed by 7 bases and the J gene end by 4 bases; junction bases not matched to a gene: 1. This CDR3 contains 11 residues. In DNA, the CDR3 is TGCAGCGGACAGGGGGGCTATGGCTACACCTTC. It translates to CSGQGGYGYTF.

The CDR3 spells CASSQDWGQGNSPLHF. The CDR3 DNA follows: TGTGCCAGCAGCCAAGATTGGGGACAGGGGAATTCACCCCTCCACTTT. The chain employs TRBV3-1 and TRBJ1-6; 10 bases are a match to TRBD1. CDR3 length equals 16 residues. Germline V gives CDR1 LGHDT, CDR2 YNNKEL (reference sequence). The V and J ends lost 0 bases and 7 bases, in that order; junction bases with no gene match: 3.

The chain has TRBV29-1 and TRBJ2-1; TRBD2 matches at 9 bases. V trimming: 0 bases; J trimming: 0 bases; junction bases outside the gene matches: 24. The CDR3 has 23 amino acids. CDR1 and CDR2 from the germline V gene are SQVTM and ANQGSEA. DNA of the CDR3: TGCAGCGTTGAAGATATAATACTATTGGGGCGGGAGGGCCTTATCAGCTCCTACAATGAGCAGTTCTTC. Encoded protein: CSVEDIILLGREGLISSYNEQFF.

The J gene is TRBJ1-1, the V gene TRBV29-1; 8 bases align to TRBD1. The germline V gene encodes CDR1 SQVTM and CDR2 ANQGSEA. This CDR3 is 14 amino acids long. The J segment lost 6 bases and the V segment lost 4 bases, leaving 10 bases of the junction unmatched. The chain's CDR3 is CSVARTGPRAEAFF. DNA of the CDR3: TGCAGCGTTGCAAGGACAGGGCCGAGGGCTGAAGCTTTCTTT. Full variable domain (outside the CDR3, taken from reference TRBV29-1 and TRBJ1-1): SAVISQKPSRDICQRGTSLTIQCQVDSQVTMMFWYRQQPGQSLTLIATANQGSEATYESGFVIDKFPISRPNLTFSTLTVSNMSPEDSSIYLCSVARTGPRAEAFFGQGTRLTVV.

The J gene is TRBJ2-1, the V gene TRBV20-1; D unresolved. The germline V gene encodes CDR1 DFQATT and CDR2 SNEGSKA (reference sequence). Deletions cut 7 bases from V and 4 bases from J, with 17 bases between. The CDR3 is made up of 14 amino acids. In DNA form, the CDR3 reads TGCAGTGGGAAGTCCCCCCGAACGTACAATGAGCAGTTCTTC. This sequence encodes CSGKSPRTYNEQFF.

DNA of the CDR3: TGTGCCAGCAGCCCGGGACAGCTCGGGGAGCTGTTTTTT. Its translation is CASSPGQLGELFF. The rearrangement joins TRBV12-3 or TRBV12-4 to TRBJ2-2; 7 bases are shared with TRBD1. After removal of 6 bases from V and 7 bases from J, the junction contained 5 bases not matched to a gene. The CDR3 totals 13 residues.

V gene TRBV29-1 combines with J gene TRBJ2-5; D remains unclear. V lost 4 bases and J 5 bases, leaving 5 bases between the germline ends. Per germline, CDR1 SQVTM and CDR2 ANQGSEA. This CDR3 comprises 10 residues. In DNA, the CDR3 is TGCAGCGTTGCTTGGGAGACCCAGTACTTC. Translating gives CSVAWETQYF.